This is a list of T cell receptor beta chains from one sample in a study of T-cell memory formation after mild COVID-19. One entry per CDR3 protein, called by TCRdb with MiXCR from the 5' RACE reads. The data contain some 450,000 distinct CDR3 sequences, around 20% of them singletons. The specimen was PBMCs or a T cell subset sorted from them (not recorded which). These receptors originate from an adult woman who had mild COVID-19 (a few samples of this study predate the infection). Cell type and time point are not known. Each CDR3 is given with its conserved first and last residue. Fields, in order: J gene, CDR3 length, V gene, clone size, CDR3 protein. Clone size appears in some rows only: once, few, many, or a class for an expanded clone.

>TRBJ2-5|19|TRBV7-2|NA
CASSLAQVLAGGSQETQYF
>TRBJ2-7|12|TRBV7-8|few
CASSLLPYEQYF
>TRBJ2-1|14|TRBV24-1|NA
CATRTSGLGSEQFF
>TRBJ2-7|15|TRBV20-1|many
CSASVSGGRIARQYF
>TRBJ1-4|17|TRBV6-1|NA
CASSGTGTGGTNEKLFF
>TRBJ2-3|13|TRBV6-6|NA
CASSYEGADTQYF
>TRBJ1-2|14|TRBV6-5|NA
CATNIGQGSYGYTF
>TRBJ2-7|12|TRBV7-9|NA
CASSSGLAEQYF
>TRBJ2-7|15|TRBV7-2|few
CASSQAGGISYEQYF
>TRBJ2-5|14|TRBV5-1|few
CASSLGIGIETQYF
>TRBJ1-1|15|TRBV6-5|few
CASSLLREGRTEAFF
>TRBJ2-3|13|TRBV4-1|NA
CASSRAITDTQYF
>TRBJ2-1|14|TRBV6-5|NA
CASSDDPLYNEQFF
>TRBJ2-1|18|TRBV18|few
CASSPFAPGGRAGNEQFF
>TRBJ2-1|15|TRBV12-3/TRBV12-4|few
CASSPPTGMYNEQFF
>TRBJ1-5|15|TRBV5-5|many
CASSLLGHFNQPQHF
>TRBJ2-2|14|TRBV15|few
CATSKQRNTGELFF
>TRBJ2-2|13|TRBV6-2/TRBV6-3|few
CASSLSDTGELFF
>TRBJ1-1|15|TRBV7-8|NA
CASSGSGTGGTEAFF
>TRBJ2-3|13|TRBV7-2|few
CASSLTSGRGQYF
>TRBJ2-2|16|TRBV7-9|NA
CASSYIPGQGTGELFF
>TRBJ1-5|16|TRBV7-7|few
CASSSGGPFNHQPQHF
>TRBJ2-2|15|TRBV12-3/TRBV12-4|few
CASSLAGGARGELFF
>TRBJ2-4|15|TRBV3-1|few
CASSRGGAGKNIQYF
>TRBJ2-7|14|TRBV30|NA
CAWSGLAGADEQYF
>TRBJ2-7|15|TRBV7-9|NA
CASSAAAGGPWEQYF
>TRBJ2-4|15|TRBV5-1|few
CASSLAAAPLNIQYF
>TRBJ1-4|14|TRBV7-2|many
CASSLTGGNEKLFF
>TRBJ2-1|16|TRBV7-6|NA
CASSLVKGLAYNEQFF
>TRBJ1-2|13|TRBV5-6|few
CASSLAAARGYTF
>TRBJ1-6|18|TRBV3-1|NA
CASSPRSVRSSYNSHLHF
>TRBJ2-1|20|TRBV6-2/TRBV6-3|NA
CASSSTGDGWLAGMDNEQFF
>TRBJ2-5|15|TRBV3-1|few
CASSQERASGETQYF
>TRBJ2-1|12|TRBV15|few
CATLSGYNEQFF
>TRBJ2-7|17|TRBV4-3|few
CASSQVRGLADSYEQYF
>TRBJ1-2|15|TRBV12-3/TRBV12-4|few
CASSRVAGELGGYTF
>TRBJ2-2|16|TRBV9|few
CASSVSSRAATGELFF
>TRBJ2-5|18|TRBV9|few
CASSVDGREGTPHETQYF
>TRBJ1-5|15|TRBV20-1|NA
CSAYFPGLQAQPQHF
>TRBJ1-2|13|TRBV14|few
CASSAVGNYGYTF
>TRBJ2-3|16|TRBV21-1|many
CASSKALRIPLDTQYF
>TRBJ1-2|14|TRBV20-1|NA
CSARDKGTDYGYTF
>TRBJ1-5|17|TRBV4-3|NA
CASSQDFGVYSNQPQHF
>TRBJ2-3|17|TRBV4-1|few
CASSRAGTGTSTDTQYF
>TRBJ1-2|13|TRBV7-2|NA
CASSRRQGYGYTF
>TRBJ2-1|15|TRBV7-7|NA
CASSLLAGSRSEQFF
>TRBJ1-5|15|TRBV9|few
CASSVAPDSNQPQHF
>TRBJ2-1|21|TRBV5-1|few
CASSPGTGPRLAGGSYNEQFF
>TRBJ2-5|11|TRBV30|NA
CAWDSYETQYF
>TRBJ2-5|14|TRBV20-1|few
CSARDGTDQETQYF
>TRBJ2-1|15|TRBV12-3/TRBV12-4|NA
CASSLWLASRHEQFF